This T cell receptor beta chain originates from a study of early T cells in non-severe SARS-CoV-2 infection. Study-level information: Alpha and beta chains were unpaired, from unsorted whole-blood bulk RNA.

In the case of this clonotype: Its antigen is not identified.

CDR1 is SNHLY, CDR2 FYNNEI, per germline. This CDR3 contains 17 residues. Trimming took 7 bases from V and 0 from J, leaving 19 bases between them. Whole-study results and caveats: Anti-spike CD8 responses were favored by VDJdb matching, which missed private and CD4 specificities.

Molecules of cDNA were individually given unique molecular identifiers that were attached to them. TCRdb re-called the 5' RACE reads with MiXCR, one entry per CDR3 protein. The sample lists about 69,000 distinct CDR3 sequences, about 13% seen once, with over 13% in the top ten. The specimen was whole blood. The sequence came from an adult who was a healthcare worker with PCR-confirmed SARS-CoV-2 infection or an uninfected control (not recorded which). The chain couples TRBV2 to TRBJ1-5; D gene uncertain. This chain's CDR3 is CASTSRRLGNSNQPQHF. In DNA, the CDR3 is TGTGCCAGCACCTCCAGGAGATTGGGAAATAGCAATCAGCCCCAGCATTTT.